The rows below give T cell receptor beta chains drawn from one sample of a study of blood T cell repertoires in COVID-19. TCRdb's table, derived via immunoSEQ multiplex PCR, lists solely in-frame clones and lacks some. The data contain about 120,000 clones, 60% to 85% of them seen just once; the ten biggest clones take up less than 7.5%. Sequenced sample: peripheral blood. Every receptor here comes from a man between 70 and 80 years old with acute or convalescent COVID-19. Both conserved end residues are part of each CDR3. Each record gives: CDR3 protein, CDR3 DNA, J gene, V gene, D gene, clone size. D genes are given only for firm matches. Some rows have no size entry. The others give once, few or many, or a class for an expanded clone.

CDR3aa: CASSQSTSVDEQFF; CDR3nt: TGTGCCAGCAGCCAATCGACTTCTGTCGATGAGCAGTTCTTC; j_gene: TRBJ2-1; v_gene: TRBV3-1/TRBV3-2; d_gene: -; abundance: -
CDR3aa: CASAGGVGLETQYF; CDR3nt: TGTGCCAGCGCGGGGGGGGTCGGCTTGGAGACCCAGTACTTC; j_gene: TRBJ2-5; v_gene: TRBV2; d_gene: TRBD2; abundance: -
CDR3aa: CASSAASGQGGYNEQFF; CDR3nt: TGTGCCAGCAGTGCCGCCTCAGGACAGGGGGGTTACAATGAGCAGTTCTTC; j_gene: TRBJ2-1; v_gene: TRBV25-1; d_gene: TRBD1; abundance: -
CDR3aa: CASSQASGYWNTGELFF; CDR3nt: TGTGCCAGCAGCCAAGCATCTGGTTACTGGAACACCGGGGAGCTGTTTTTT; j_gene: TRBJ2-2; v_gene: TRBV3-1/TRBV3-2; d_gene: -; abundance: -
CDR3aa: CASSFPGWGRKTEAFF; CDR3nt: TGTGCCAGCAGCTTTCCCGGGTGGGGGCGGAAGACTGAAGCTTTCTTT; j_gene: TRBJ1-1; v_gene: TRBV5-4; d_gene: -; abundance: -
CDR3aa: CASSSAGQPQHF; CDR3nt: TGTGCCAGCAGTTCCGCGGGGCAGCCCCAGCATTTT; j_gene: TRBJ1-5; v_gene: TRBV28; d_gene: -; abundance: -
CDR3aa: CASSRRLDNSPLHF; CDR3nt: TGTGCCAGCAGCCGTCGACTGGATAATTCACCCCTCCACTTT; j_gene: TRBJ1-6; v_gene: TRBV3-1/TRBV3-2; d_gene: -; abundance: -
CDR3aa: CASSSLAGYYGYTF; CDR3nt: TGTGCCAGCAGCTCCCTAGCAGGATACTATGGCTACACCTTC; j_gene: TRBJ1-2; v_gene: TRBV7-2; d_gene: -; abundance: -
CDR3aa: CASAMNTGELFF; CDR3nt: TGTGCCAGCGCGATGAACACCGGGGAGCTGTTTTTT; j_gene: TRBJ2-2; v_gene: TRBV9; d_gene: -; abundance: once
CDR3aa: CASSPGGQGAAGELFF; CDR3nt: TGTGCCAGCAGCCCAGGGGGACAGGGGGCGGCCGGGGAGCTGTTTTTT; j_gene: TRBJ2-2; v_gene: TRBV7-3; d_gene: TRBD1; abundance: -
CDR3aa: CASGTGSSYEQYF; CDR3nt: TGTGCCAGCGGGACAGGGAGCTCCTACGAGCAGTACTTC; j_gene: TRBJ2-7; v_gene: TRBV6-5; d_gene: TRBD1; abundance: -
CDR3aa: CAWERSGLFF; CDR3nt: TGTGCCTGGGAACGAAGCGGGCTGTTTTTT; j_gene: TRBJ2-2; v_gene: TRBV30; d_gene: -; abundance: few
CDR3aa: CASSSVSTNEKLFF; CDR3nt: TGTGCCAGCAGTTCAGTATCAACTAATGAAAAACTGTTTTTT; j_gene: TRBJ1-4; v_gene: TRBV27; d_gene: -; abundance: -
CDR3aa: CASSVSEEPGELFF; CDR3nt: TGTGCCAGCAGCGTAAGTGAAGAGCCGGGGGAGCTGTTTTTT; j_gene: TRBJ2-2; v_gene: TRBV9; d_gene: -; abundance: -
CDR3aa: CASSQDWGSNNEKLFF; CDR3nt: TGTGCCAGCAGCCAAGATTGGGGCAGTAATAATGAAAAACTGTTTTTT; j_gene: TRBJ1-4; v_gene: TRBV3-1/TRBV3-2; d_gene: -; abundance: -
CDR3aa: CASRSPRVGYTF; CDR3nt: TGTGCCAGCAGGTCGCCCAGGGTTGGCTACACCTTC; j_gene: TRBJ1-2; v_gene: TRBV6-5; d_gene: -; abundance: -
CDR3aa: CSVLRGTEETQYF; CDR3nt: TGCAGCGTCCTCCGCGGGACTGAGGAGACCCAGTACTTC; j_gene: TRBJ2-5; v_gene: TRBV29-1; d_gene: -; abundance: -
CDR3aa: CASRTPGDYEQYF; CDR3nt: TGTGCCAGTAGAACTCCGGGGGACTACGAGCAGTACTTC; j_gene: TRBJ2-7; v_gene: TRBV19; d_gene: -; abundance: -
CDR3aa: CASSTTGLNNEKLFF; CDR3nt: TGCGCCAGCAGCACGACAGGGCTGAATAATGAAAAACTGTTTTTT; j_gene: TRBJ1-4; v_gene: TRBV5-1; d_gene: TRBD1; abundance: -
CDR3aa: CASSSPGATGGWGNSPLHF; CDR3nt: TGTGCCAGCAGCTCCCCGGGAGCGACAGGGGGCTGGGGTAATTCACCCCTCCACTTT; j_gene: TRBJ1-6; v_gene: TRBV5-6; d_gene: TRBD1; abundance: -
CDR3aa: CASSPLSGWADTQYF; CDR3nt: TGCGCCAGCAGCCCCCTTAGCGGGTGGGCAGATACGCAGTATTTT; j_gene: TRBJ2-3; v_gene: TRBV5-1; d_gene: TRBD2; abundance: -
CDR3aa: CASGDRPRNTEAFF; CDR3nt: TGTGCCAGCGGGGACAGGCCTAGGAACACTGAAGCTTTCTTT; j_gene: TRBJ1-1; v_gene: TRBV5-8; d_gene: TRBD1; abundance: -
CDR3aa: CASSTAGTENTIYF; CDR3nt: TGCGCCAGCAGCACCGCCGGGACAGAAAACACCATATATTTT; j_gene: TRBJ1-3; v_gene: TRBV5-1; d_gene: TRBD1; abundance: few
CDR3aa: CASSLGLAGYEQFF; CDR3nt: TGTGCCAGCAGTTTAGGGCTAGCGGGTTATGAGCAGTTCTTC; j_gene: TRBJ2-1; v_gene: TRBV27; d_gene: TRBD2; abundance: -
CDR3aa: CASSSGATDTQYF; CDR3nt: TGTGCCAGCAGCTCTGGAGCTACAGATACGCAGTATTTT; j_gene: TRBJ2-3; v_gene: TRBV7-2; d_gene: -; abundance: -
CDR3aa: CASTRDRSTGKLFF; CDR3nt: TGTGCCAGCACCAGGGACAGGTCAACTGGGAAACTGTTTTTT; j_gene: TRBJ1-4; v_gene: TRBV2; d_gene: TRBD1; abundance: -
CDR3aa: CASRPGGGELFATEAFF; CDR3nt: TGTGCCAGCAGGCCCGGGGGGGGCGAACTCTTTGCCACTGAAGCTTTCTTT; j_gene: TRBJ1-1; v_gene: TRBV7-9; d_gene: -; abundance: -
CDR3aa: CAWSVLGGNQPQHF; CDR3nt: TGTGCCTGGAGTGTGTTGGGGGGGAATCAGCCCCAGCATTTT; j_gene: TRBJ1-5; v_gene: TRBV30; d_gene: -; abundance: -
CDR3aa: CAWSYGQGNQPQHF; CDR3nt: TGTGCCTGGAGTTACGGACAGGGTAATCAGCCCCAGCATTTT; j_gene: TRBJ1-5; v_gene: TRBV30; d_gene: TRBD1; abundance: -